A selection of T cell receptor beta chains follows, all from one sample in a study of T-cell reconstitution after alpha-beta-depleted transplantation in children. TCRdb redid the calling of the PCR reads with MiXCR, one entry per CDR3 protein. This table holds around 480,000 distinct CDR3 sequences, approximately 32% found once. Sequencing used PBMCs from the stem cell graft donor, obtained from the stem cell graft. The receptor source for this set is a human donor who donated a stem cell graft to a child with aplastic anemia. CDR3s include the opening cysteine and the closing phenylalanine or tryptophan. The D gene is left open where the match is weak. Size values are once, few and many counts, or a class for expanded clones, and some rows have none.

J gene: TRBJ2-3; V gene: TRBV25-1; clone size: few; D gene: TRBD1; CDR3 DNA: TGTGCCAGCAGTGAGGACAGGGGTTGGACAGATACGCAGTATTTT; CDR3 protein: CASSEDRGWTDTQYF
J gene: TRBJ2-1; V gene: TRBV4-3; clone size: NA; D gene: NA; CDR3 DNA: TGCGCCAGCAGCCAAGATCGCAGGGGCGTACCCTTCTACAATGAGCAGTTCTTC; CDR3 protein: CASSQDRRGVPFYNEQFF
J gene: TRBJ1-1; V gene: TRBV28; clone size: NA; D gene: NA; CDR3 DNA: TGTGCCAGCAGTTTATCGGCCAGGCTGAATACTGAAGCTTTCTTT; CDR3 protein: CASSLSARLNTEAFF
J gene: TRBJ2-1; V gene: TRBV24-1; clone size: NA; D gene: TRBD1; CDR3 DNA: TGTGCCACCAGTGGGACAGGGGGAAACAATGAGCAGTTCTTC; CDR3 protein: CATSGTGGNNEQFF
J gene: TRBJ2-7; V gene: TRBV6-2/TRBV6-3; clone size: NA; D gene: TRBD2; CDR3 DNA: TGTGCCAGCAGTGATACCCGGACACCTAGCGGGGGATATTACGAGCAGTACTTC; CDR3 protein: CASSDTRTPSGGYYEQYF
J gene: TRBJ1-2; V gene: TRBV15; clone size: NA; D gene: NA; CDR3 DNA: TGTGCCACCAGCAGAGACCGGGAGAGAGGGACTTACGTCCCCTATGGCTACACCTTC; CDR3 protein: CATSRDRERGTYVPYGYTF
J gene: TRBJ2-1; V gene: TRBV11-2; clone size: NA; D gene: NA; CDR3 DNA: TGTGCCAGCAGCTACTCCCGAGCGGGTGACACTGAGCAGTTCTTC; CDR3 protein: CASSYSRAGDTEQFF
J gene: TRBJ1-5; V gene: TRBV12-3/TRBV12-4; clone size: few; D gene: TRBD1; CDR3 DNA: TGTGCCAGCAGTTTGGGCCAGGGGGCAGCCCAGCATTTT; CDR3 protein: CASSLGQGAAQHF
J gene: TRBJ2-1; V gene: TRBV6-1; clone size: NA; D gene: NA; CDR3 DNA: TGTGCCAGCATGAGGGGGGAATACAATGAGCAGTTCTTC; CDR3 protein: CASMRGEYNEQFF
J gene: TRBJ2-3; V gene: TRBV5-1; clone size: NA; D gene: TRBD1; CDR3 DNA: TGCGCCAGCAGCTTCCGGGACAGACACACAGATACGCAGTATTTT; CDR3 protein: CASSFRDRHTDTQYF
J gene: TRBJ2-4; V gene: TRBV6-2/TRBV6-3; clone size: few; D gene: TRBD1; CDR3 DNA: TGTGCCAGCAGTTACGCAGGGACAGGTGAAAACATTCAGTACTTC; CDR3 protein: CASSYAGTGENIQYF
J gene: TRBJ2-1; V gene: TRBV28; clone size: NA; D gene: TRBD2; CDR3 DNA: TGTGCCAGCCGGGAGCTAGCGGGAGGGCCGGTTGACAATGAGCAGTTCTTC; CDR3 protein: CASRELAGGPVDNEQFF
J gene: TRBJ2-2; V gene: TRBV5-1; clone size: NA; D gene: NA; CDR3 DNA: TGCGCCAGCAGCTCGGGGGCGTCCGGGGAGCTGTTTTTT; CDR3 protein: CASSSGASGELFF
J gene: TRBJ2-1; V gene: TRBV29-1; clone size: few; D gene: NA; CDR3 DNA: TGCAGCGTTGGTTGGGCGGGAAGCTCCTACAATGAGCAGTTCTTC; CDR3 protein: CSVGWAGSSYNEQFF
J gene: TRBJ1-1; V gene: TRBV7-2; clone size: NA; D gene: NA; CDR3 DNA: TGTGCCAGCAGCATATACAGGGCTTTGAACACTGAAGCTTTCTTT; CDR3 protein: CASSIYRALNTEAFF
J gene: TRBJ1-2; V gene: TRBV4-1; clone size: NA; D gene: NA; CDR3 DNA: TGCGCCAGCAGCCAAACGGTATCTAACTATGGCTACACCTTC; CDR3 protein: CASSQTVSNYGYTF
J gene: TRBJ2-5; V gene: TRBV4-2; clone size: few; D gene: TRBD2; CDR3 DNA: TGTGCCAGCAGCCAAGGCAGCGGGGTAGAGACCCAGTACTTC; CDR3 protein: CASSQGSGVETQYF
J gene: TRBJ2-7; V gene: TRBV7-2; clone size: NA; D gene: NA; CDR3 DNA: TGTGCCAGCAGCTTACAGCGGTACTCCTACGAGCAGTACTTC; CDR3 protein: CASSLQRYSYEQYF
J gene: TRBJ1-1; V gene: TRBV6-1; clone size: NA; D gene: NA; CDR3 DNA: TGTGCCAGCTCCCCAGGGATGGCGGGGGACACTGAAGCTTTCTTT; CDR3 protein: CASSPGMAGDTEAFF
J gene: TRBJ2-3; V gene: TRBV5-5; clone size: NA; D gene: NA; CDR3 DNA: TGTGCCAGCAGCTTCCGGGAGACTAGCACAGATACGCAGTATTTT; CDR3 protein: CASSFRETSTDTQYF
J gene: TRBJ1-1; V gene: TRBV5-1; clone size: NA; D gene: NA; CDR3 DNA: TGCGCCAGCTGGCGGGACACCTCGAACACTGAAGCTTTCTTT; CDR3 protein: CASWRDTSNTEAFF
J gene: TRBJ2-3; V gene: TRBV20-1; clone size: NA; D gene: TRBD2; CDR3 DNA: TGCAGTGCTGTTTCCACTGCGGCGGGGGCAGATACGCAGTATTTT; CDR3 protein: CSAVSTAAGADTQYF
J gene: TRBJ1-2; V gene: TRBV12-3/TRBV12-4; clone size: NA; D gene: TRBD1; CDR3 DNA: TGTGCCAGCAGTTTCACGACAGGGGTATATATGGGCTACACCTTC; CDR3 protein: CASSFTTGVYMGYTF
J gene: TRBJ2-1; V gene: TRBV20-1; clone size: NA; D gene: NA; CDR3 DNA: TGCAGTGCTAGTCCTCCCTCCGGAGGGATAGTTAGGAATGAGCAGTTCTTC; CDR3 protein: CSASPPSGGIVRNEQFF
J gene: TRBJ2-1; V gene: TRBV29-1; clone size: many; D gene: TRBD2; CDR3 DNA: TGCAGCGTTTTCGATAGCGGGAGCTCTTATGAGCAGTTCTTC; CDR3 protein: CSVFDSGSSYEQFF
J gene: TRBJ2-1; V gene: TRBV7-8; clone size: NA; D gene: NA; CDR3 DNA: TGTGCCAGCAGGTGGATGGGCAAAGGGAATGAGCAGTTCTTC; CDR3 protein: CASRWMGKGNEQFF
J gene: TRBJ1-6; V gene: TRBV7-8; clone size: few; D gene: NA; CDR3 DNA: TGTGCCAGCAGCTTAGCGGACGGGACACCAGGTTACTTT; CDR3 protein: CASSLADGTPGYF
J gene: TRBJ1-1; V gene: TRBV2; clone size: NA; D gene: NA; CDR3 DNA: TGTGCCAGCAGTCCAGGGGCTGGAACTGAAGCTTTCTTT; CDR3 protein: CASSPGAGTEAFF
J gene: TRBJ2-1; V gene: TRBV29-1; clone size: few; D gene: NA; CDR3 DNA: TGCAGCGTTGTCTTGGCGGATGAGCAGTTCTTC; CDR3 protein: CSVVLADEQFF
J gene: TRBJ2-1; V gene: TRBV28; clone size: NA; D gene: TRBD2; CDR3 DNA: TGTGCCAGCAGTATGAGGGGACTAGCGGGAGGTGACAATGAGCAGTTCTTC; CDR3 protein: CASSMRGLAGGDNEQFF
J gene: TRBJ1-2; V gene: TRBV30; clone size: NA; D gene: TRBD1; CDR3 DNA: TGTGCCTGGAGGGGGACAGGGGGGTACACCTTC; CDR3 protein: CAWRGTGGYTF
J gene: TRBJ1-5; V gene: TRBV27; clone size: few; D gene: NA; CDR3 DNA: TGTGCCAGCAGGCCTCGAGGTTCCAATCAGCCCCAGCATTTT; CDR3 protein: CASRPRGSNQPQHF
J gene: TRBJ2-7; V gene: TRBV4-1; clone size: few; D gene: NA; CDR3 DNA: TGCGCCAGCAGCCATCATCTCCCCTCTACAGGGCTCTACGAGCAGTACTTC; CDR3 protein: CASSHHLPSTGLYEQYF
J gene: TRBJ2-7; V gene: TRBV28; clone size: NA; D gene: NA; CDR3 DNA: TGTGCCAGCAAGAGTTCATCCTACGAGCAGTACTTC; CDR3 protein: CASKSSSYEQYF
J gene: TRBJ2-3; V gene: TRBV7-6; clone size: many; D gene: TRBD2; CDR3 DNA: TGTGCCAGCAGCCTAGCGGGAGGCCCCCGGGGAGATACGCAGTATTTT; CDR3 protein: CASSLAGGPRGDTQYF
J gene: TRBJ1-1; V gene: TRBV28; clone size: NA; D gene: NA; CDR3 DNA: TGTGCCACCGCGGAGGGCTGGAACACTGAAGCTTTCTTT; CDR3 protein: CATAEGWNTEAFF
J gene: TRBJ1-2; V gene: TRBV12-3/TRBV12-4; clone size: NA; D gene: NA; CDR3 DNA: TGTGCCAGCACAACCGGGCCCGCGGGAGGCTACACCTTC; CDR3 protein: CASTTGPAGGYTF
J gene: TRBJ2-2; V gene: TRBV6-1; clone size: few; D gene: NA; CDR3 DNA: TGTGCCATCCGCAAAGATAACACCGGGGAGCTGTTTTTT; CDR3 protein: CAIRKDNTGELFF
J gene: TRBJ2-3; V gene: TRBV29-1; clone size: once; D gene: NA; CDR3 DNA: TGCAGCGTGGGGGGTTCGCCGGGACAATACACAGATACGCAGTATTTT; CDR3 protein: CSVGGSPGQYTDTQYF
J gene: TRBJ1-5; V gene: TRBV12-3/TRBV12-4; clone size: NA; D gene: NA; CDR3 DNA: TGTGCCAGCAGTAGAGGCACAGGGCTCAATCAGCCCCAGCATTTT; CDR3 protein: CASSRGTGLNQPQHF
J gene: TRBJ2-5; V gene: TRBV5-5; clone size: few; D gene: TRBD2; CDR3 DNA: TGTGCCAGCAGCATTCTAGCGGGAGCGTCAGAGACCCAGTACTTC; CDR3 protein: CASSILAGASETQYF
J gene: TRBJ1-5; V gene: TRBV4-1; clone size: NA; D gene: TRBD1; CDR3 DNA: TGCGCCAGCAGCCCCGAGACAGGGTGGAATCAGCCCCAGCATTTT; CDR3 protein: CASSPETGWNQPQHF
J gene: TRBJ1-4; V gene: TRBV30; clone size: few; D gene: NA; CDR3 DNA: TGTGCCTGGAGAAGAGGACCTAATGAAAAACTGTTTTTT; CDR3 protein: CAWRRGPNEKLFF
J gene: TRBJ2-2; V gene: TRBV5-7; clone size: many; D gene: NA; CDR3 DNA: TGTGCCAGCAGCCCATACACCGGGGAGCTGTTTTTT; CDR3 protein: CASSPYTGELFF
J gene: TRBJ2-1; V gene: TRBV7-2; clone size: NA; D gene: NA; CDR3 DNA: TGTGCCAGCAGCTTTAGGCGGTCGAGCACCTACAATGAGCAGTTCTTC; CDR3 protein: CASSFRRSSTYNEQFF
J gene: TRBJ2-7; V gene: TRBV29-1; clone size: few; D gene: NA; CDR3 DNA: TGCAGCGTTGAAGTTATGTACGAGCAGTACTTC; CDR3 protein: CSVEVMYEQYF
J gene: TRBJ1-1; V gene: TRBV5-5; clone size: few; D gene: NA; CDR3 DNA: TGTGCCAGCAGCTTGGGACCGGGGGGCACTGAAGCTTTCTTT; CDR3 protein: CASSLGPGGTEAFF
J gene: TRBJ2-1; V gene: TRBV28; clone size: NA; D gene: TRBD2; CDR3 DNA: TGTGCCAGCAGTTTATCGACTAGCGGGAGATCAGGGAATGAGCAGTTCTTC; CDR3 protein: CASSLSTSGRSGNEQFF
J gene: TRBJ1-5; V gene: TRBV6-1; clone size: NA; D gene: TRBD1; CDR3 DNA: TGTGCCAGCAGGGATGGGACAGAAACTCGGCCCCAGCATTTT; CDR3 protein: CASRDGTETRPQHF
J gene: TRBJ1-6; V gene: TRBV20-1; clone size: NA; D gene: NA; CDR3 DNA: TGCAGTGCTAGAGCGGGGTCTAGCCGCGGATCACCCCTCCACTTT; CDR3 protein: CSARAGSSRGSPLHF
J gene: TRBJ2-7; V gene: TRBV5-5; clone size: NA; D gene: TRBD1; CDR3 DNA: TGTGCCAGCAGCATGGGGACAGAAGGGGAGCAGTACTTC; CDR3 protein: CASSMGTEGEQYF
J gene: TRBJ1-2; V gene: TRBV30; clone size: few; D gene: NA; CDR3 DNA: TGTGCCGCCCAGGGACACGTATTAGCTAACTATGGCTACACCTTC; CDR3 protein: CAAQGHVLANYGYTF
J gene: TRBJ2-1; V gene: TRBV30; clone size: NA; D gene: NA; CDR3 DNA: NA; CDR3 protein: CAWRWGGGNHPFF
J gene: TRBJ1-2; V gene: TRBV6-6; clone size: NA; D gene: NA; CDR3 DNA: TGTGCCAGCAGTTACTACAATGGCTACACCTTC; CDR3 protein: CASSYYNGYTF
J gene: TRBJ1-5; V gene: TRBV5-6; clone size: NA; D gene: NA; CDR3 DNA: TGTGCCAGCAGCTTGTGGCCAGGGACCTTCAATCAGCCCCAGCATTTT; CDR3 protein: CASSLWPGTFNQPQHF
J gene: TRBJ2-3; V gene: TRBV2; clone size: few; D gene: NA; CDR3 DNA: TGTGCCAGCGAGGGGGACTGGGGAGATACGCAGTATTTT; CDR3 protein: CASEGDWGDTQYF
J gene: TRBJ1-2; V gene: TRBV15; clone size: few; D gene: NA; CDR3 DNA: TGTGCCACCAGCAGCCACCCCGGAACAGGGAACTATGGCTACACCTTC; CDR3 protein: CATSSHPGTGNYGYTF